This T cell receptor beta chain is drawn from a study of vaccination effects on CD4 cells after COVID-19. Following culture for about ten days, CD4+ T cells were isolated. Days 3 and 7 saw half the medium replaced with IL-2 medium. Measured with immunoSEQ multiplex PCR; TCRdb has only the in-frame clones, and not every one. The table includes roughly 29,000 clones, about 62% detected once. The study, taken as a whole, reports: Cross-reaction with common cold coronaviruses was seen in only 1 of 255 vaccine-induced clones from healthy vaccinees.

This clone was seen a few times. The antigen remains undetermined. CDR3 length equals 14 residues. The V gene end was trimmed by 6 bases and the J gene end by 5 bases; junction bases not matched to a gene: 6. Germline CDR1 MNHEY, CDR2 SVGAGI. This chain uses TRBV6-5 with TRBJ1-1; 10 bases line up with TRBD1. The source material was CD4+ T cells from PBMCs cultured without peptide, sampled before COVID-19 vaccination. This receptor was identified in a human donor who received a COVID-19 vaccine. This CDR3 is CASSRGQGETEAFF. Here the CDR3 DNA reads TGTGCCAGCAGCCGTGGACAGGGGGAGACTGAAGCTTTCTTT.